A selection of T cell receptor beta chains follows, all from one sample in a study of T cell repertoires in cytomegalovirus infection. TCRdb redid the calling of the reads with MiXCR, one entry per CDR3 protein. The sample shows 300,000 to 400,000 distinct CDR3 sequences, 15% to 20% of them seen only once. Specimen: PBMCs. The origin of the receptors is a human donor in good health (CMV status not recorded). Some clones in this sample may be carry-over from other donors' samples. Both conserved end residues are part of each CDR3. Size is stated for part of the rows, as once, few or many counts, or as a class when the clone is expanded.

J gene,V gene,clone size,CDR3 protein
TRBJ2-3,TRBV20-1,.,CSANLAGDGDTQYF
TRBJ1-2,TRBV4-2,.,CASSQALGAYGYTF
TRBJ1-2,TRBV2,.,CASIPGQGNYGYTF
TRBJ1-1,TRBV7-8,many,CASSLRGLRAEAFF
TRBJ1-5,TRBV12-3/TRBV12-4,.,CASTAGNQPQHF
TRBJ2-1,TRBV20-1,.,CSALDGKSSYNEQFF
TRBJ2-6,TRBV6-1,few,CASRAGRSSGANVLTF
TRBJ2-1,TRBV7-2,few,CASSQTARRGYEQFF
TRBJ2-6,TRBV7-6,.,CASSLAPVGGRASGANVLTF
TRBJ1-1,TRBV7-8,many,CASSEGGRRTEAFF
TRBJ2-1,TRBV6-2/TRBV6-3,many,CASKRGRTYNEQFF
TRBJ2-7,TRBV20-1,few,CSARGDSSYEQYF
TRBJ2-3,TRBV7-2,many,CASSSRTGYTDTQYF
TRBJ2-1,TRBV7-2,many,CASSLNGAGMNEQFF
TRBJ1-6,TRBV20-1,few,CSALGGPYNSPLHF
TRBJ2-5,TRBV20-1,.,CSARKDRGLETQYF
TRBJ2-7,TRBV19,.,CASTRTSGSYEQYF
TRBJ2-5,TRBV7-2,.,CASSPLARSSWKTQYF
TRBJ1-1,TRBV7-6,many,CASKGGSEAFF
TRBJ1-6,TRBV7-2,many,CASSFILSALHF
TRBJ2-1,TRBV20-1,.,CSARVFSSSGGTYDHNEQFF
TRBJ1-4,TRBV2,few,CATRGGTETINEKLFF
TRBJ1-5,TRBV20-1,.,CSASVGHNQPQHF
TRBJ2-3,TRBV7-2,many,CASRGASWSDTQYF
TRBJ1-1,TRBV7-2,few,CASSLDRSAGAFF
TRBJ2-7,TRBV6-2/TRBV6-3,.,CASSYLTGNEQYF
TRBJ2-3,TRBV24-1,few,CATSDTGLGDTDTQYF
TRBJ1-3,TRBV6-1,many,CASKLGTSRNTIYF
TRBJ1-3,TRBV7-2,many,CASSSAPTAFQNTIYF